This TCR beta chain was retrieved from a study of T cell changes during pregnancy in multiple sclerosis. The germline V gene has CDR1 SGHKS and CDR2 YYEKEE (reference sequence). V gave up 2 bases and J gave up 4 bases, with 13 bases separating them. The CDR3 runs 15 residues. The method was immunoSEQ multiplex PCR; TCRdb's version includes in-frame clones alone and lacks a portion of them. Of over 45,000 clones listed, roughly 88% are singletons. This clone was seen just once. Sequencing was performed on CD4+ T cells from peripheral blood mononuclear cells, taken in the second trimester of pregnancy. The genes are TRBV5-5 and TRBJ1-5; D remains unclear. This sequence was found in a female donor with multiple sclerosis, enrolled in a pregnancy study. In DNA form, the CDR3 reads TGTGCCAGCAGCTTAGTAATGGCGGATAATCAGCCCCAGCATTTT. This gives the protein CASSLVMADNQPQHF.